The clone carrying this TCR beta chain was seen more than once but under ten times. The donors were members of the approximately 110-subject validation cohort (separate from the roughly 660-subject first cohort). V was pared by 4 bases and J by 7 bases, with 7 bases between. The CDR3 is 11 amino acids. CDR1 is SEHNR and CDR2 is FQNEAQ in the germline V gene (reference sequence). The entry originates in a study of cytomegalovirus exposure and HLA in healthy donors. TCRdb's table, derived via immunoSEQ multiplex PCR, lists solely in-frame clones and lacks some. The data contain some 150,000 clones, about nine tenths of them seen just once; the ten biggest clones take up 3.5% to 5%.

The chain uses TRBV7-9 and TRBJ1-1; D gene ambiguous. The clonotype originates from a young man in good health and CMV-seropositive. Sequenced sample: PBMCs. The CDR3: CASSYGDEAFF. CDR3 DNA: TGTGCCAGCAGCTACGGGGATGAAGCTTTCTTT.